This T cell receptor (beta chain) was observed in a study of PD-1 blockade in classical Hodgkin lymphoma. Study observations and caveats: According to reports, newly diagnosed patients had lower baseline TCR diversity than healthy donors, and relapsed/refractory patients had lower baseline TCR diversity still.

In regard to this clone: The antigen is undetermined.

CDR1 is SGDLS and CDR2 is YYNGEE in the germline V gene. J lost 7 bases, V lost 3 bases, and 7 bases had no gene match. This CDR3 contains 14 residues. This table comes from immunoSEQ multiplex PCR, and its TCRdb copy is limited to in-frame clones, with some not included. Altogether tens of thousands of clones are present, roughly 89% being singletons, with the ten largest covering roughly a tenth. Brentuximab vedotin exposure varied among the patients, all of whom had relapsed after autologous stem cell transplantation. Here the sequenced sample was peripheral blood mononuclear cells (PBMCs), taken before the second cycle of nivolumab. The chain carries TRBV9 and TRBJ1-2; 9 bases are shared with TRBD1. This receptor was taken from a human donor with classical Hodgkin lymphoma. The CDR3 sequence is CASSATGGGSGYTF. The CDR3 DNA reads TGTGCCAGCAGCGCCACAGGGGGCGGGAGTGGCTACACCTTC.